This T cell receptor (beta chain) was identified in a study of long-term antiretroviral therapy in people with HIV. Germline-derived CDR1 and CDR2 are SGDLS and YYNGEE. Trimming stripped 7 bases from V and 5 bases from J, with 7 bases between. The CDR3 runs to 11 residues. Run at survey level, the immunoSEQ assay was version v3.0. Some clones are missing from TCRdb's copy, which holds only in-frame ones; the method was immunoSEQ multiplex PCR. The profile shows 32,000 or so clones, about 74% of them singletons. About this clone: Its antigen is not known.

Study results and limitations: Clones showing expansion before ART dominated the repertoire at all time points. ART adherence, viral resistance and therapy changes went unrecorded.

The receptor was isolated from a woman in her fifties or sixties with HIV. The J gene is TRBJ2-1, the V gene TRBV9; D remains ambiguous. This specimen was unsorted PBMCs, taken 2 years after starting antiretroviral therapy. CDR3 residues: CASADNNEQFF. The CDR3 DNA sequence: TGTGCCAGCGCGGATAACAATGAGCAGTTCTTC.